Below are 6 T cell receptor beta chains sequenced from a single sample in a study of CD8 T cells in ankylosing spondylitis. The antigens of these receptors remain unknown. Study results and limitations: Ankylosing spondylitis blood appeared to be characterized by a TCR beta motif of 8 or 9 highly homologous variants.

TCRdb passed the 5' RACE reads through MiXCR, listing each CDR3 protein once. The sample includes over 600,000 distinct CDR3 sequences, 15% to 20% of them seen just once. What was sequenced was blood, either unsorted or a sorted T cell fraction (not recorded which). These receptors all come from a male donor with ankylosing spondylitis.

This clonotype has only a few counts. The J gene is TRBJ2-5, the V gene TRBV20-1, with TRBD2 identical over 7 bases. CDR3 size: 14 residues. The germline CDR1 and CDR2 sequences are DFQATT and SNEGSKA (reference sequence). V shed 3 bases, J shed 5 bases, and the junction held 9 bases outside the gene matches. The CDR3 DNA reads TGCAGTGCTAGTTCAACTGGGGGGGGGGAGACCCAGTACTTC. Translated: CSASSTGGGETQYF.

The CDR3 DNA sequence: TGTGCCAGCAGTTCTGACAGGGCGTCTGCTGGCTACACCTTC. The encoded protein is CASSSDRASAGYTF. This sequence joins TRBV12-3 or TRBV12-4 and TRBJ1-2; TRBD1 aligns across 7 bases. V shed 4 bases, J shed 7 bases, and the junction held 9 bases outside the gene matches. CDR3 length equals 14 residues.

The rearrangement joins TRBV20-1 to TRBJ2-2, with 7 nucleotides matching TRBD1. There are 14 residues in the CDR3. Germline trimming cut 3 bases from V and 0 bases from J; bases unmatched to any gene: 1. Germline V gene lookup returns CDR1 DFQATT and CDR2 SNEGSKA (reference sequence). CDR3 DNA: TGCAGTGCTAGGGACAGGACGAACACCGGGGAGCTGTTTTTT. Its translation: CSARDRTNTGELFF.

This clonotype appeared a few times. V and J are TRBV12-3 or TRBV12-4 and TRBJ2-7; 7 nucleotides line up with TRBD1. The CDR3 sequence is 18 residues long. With 6 bases clipped from V and 7 bases from J, the junction kept 24 bases outside the gene matches. In nucleotides, the CDR3 is TGTGCCAGCAGCCTAGGGGTGGAAAGACAGGGAAGGCCTCAGGAGCAGTACTTC. This gives the protein CASSLGVERQGRPQEQYF.

At least ten counts were recorded for this clonotype. The rearrangement links TRBV10-3 to TRBJ2-7; 12 positions match TRBD2. Germline CDR1 and CDR2: ENHRY and SYGVKD. Trimming took 5 bases from V and 4 from J; bases not matched to a gene: 3. CDR3 length: 14 amino acids. The CDR3 is CAISRGTSGYEQYF. The CDR3 DNA reads TGTGCCATCAGTCGAGGGACTAGCGGGTACGAGCAGTACTTC.

The chain employs TRBV7-9 and TRBJ2-3, with 8 positions matching TRBD1. Unmatched junction bases numbered 5, after V lost 6 bases and J lost 6 bases. Germline V gene lookup returns CDR1 SEHNR and CDR2 FQNEAQ (reference sequence). The CDR3 is 13 amino acids. The CDR3 region is CASRPTGVDTQYF. The CDR3, as DNA: TGTGCCAGCAGACCGACAGGGGTGGATACGCAGTATTTT.